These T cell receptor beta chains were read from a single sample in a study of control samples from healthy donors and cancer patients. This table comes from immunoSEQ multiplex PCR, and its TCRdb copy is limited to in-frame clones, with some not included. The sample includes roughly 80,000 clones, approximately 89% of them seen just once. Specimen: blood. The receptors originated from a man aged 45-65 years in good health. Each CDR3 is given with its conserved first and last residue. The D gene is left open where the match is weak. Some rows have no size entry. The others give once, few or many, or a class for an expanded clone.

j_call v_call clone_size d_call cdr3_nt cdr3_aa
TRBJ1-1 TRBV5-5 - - TGTGCCAGCAGCTTGGTGGCGCGAGGGATCACTGAAGCTTTCTTT CASSLVARGITEAFF
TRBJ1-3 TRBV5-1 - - TGCGCCAGCAGCTTGGAAGGGACTGGAAACACCATATATTTT CASSLEGTGNTIYF
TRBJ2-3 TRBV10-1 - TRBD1 TGCGCCAGCAGTGGAAGAAGACAGGGGGCCACAGATACGCAGTATTTT CASSGRRQGATDTQYF
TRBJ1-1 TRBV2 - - TGTGCCAGCAGGGACACCGAGAACACTGAAGCTTTCTTT CASRDTENTEAFF
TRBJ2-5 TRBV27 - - TGTGCCAGCAGTTTCGGGGCCTTGGGAGAGACCCAGTACTTC CASSFGALGETQYF
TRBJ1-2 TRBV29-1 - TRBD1 TGCAGCGTTACAGGGGGCGGGTATGGCTACACCTTC CSVTGGGYGYTF
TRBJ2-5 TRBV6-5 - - TGTGCCAGCAGTTACTCGTGGGGGACCAGTGAGACCCAGTACTTC CASSYSWGTSETQYF
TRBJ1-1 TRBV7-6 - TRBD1 TGTGCCAGCAGCTTGGCCGACAGGGGAGGCACTGAAGCTTTCTTT CASSLADRGGTEAFF
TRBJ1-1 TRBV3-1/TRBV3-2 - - TGTGCCAGCACCTTGGATCCCGGCACTGAAGCTTTCTTT CASTLDPGTEAFF
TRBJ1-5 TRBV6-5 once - TGTGCCTCAGGGGAGGGGCATAGCAATCAGCCCCAGCATTTT CASGEGHSNQPQHF
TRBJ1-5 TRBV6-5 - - TGTGCCAGCAGCCCCCGGGGACGGATCAATCAGCCCCAGCATTTT CASSPRGRINQPQHF
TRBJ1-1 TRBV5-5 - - TGTGCCAGCAGCTTGACGGTAAACACTGAAGCTTTCTTT CASSLTVNTEAFF
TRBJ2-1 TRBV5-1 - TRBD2 TGCGCCAGCAGCTCCCAGCGGGGGGCCTACAATGAGCAGTTCTTC CASSSQRGAYNEQFF
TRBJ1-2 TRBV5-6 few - TGTGCCAGCAGCATCCAAGGGCAGGCCCTCTATGGCTACACCTTC CASSIQGQALYGYTF
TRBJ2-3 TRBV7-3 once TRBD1 TGTGCCAGCAGCAAACAGGGGTATAGCACAGATACGCAGTATTTT CASSKQGYSTDTQYF
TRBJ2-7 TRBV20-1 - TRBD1 TGCAGTGCTAGTAGAGGGGACAGTCACTACGAGCAGTACTTC CSASRGDSHYEQYF
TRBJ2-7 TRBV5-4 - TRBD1 TGTGCCAGCAGCTCACCGGGACAGGGGTGGGAGCAGTACTTC CASSSPGQGWEQYF
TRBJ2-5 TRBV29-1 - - TGCAGCGTTGCTTCTACAGGGGCGGGGGAGACCCAGTACTTC CSVASTGAGETQYF
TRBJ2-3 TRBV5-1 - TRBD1 TGCGCCAGCAGCTTGGCAACCGGGACAGGGAGAACAGATACGCAGTATTTT CASSLATGTGRTDTQYF
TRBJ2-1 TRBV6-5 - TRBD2 TGTGCCAGCAGAAGGGAGGGAGCGGTGGGCAATGAGCAGTTCTTC CASRREGAVGNEQFF
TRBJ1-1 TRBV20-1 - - TGCAGTGCTAGGGGGGGAGTAGAAGCTTTCTTT CSARGGVEAFF
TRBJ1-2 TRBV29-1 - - TGCAGCGTTTGGGGTCAGGTTTTTGGCTACACCTTC CSVWGQVFGYTF
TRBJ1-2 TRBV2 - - TGTGCCAGCAGCGATAACAGGAACCGTAACTATGGCTACACCTTC CASSDNRNRNYGYTF
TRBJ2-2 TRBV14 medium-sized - TGTGCCAGCAGCCAATGGGCCCGGCGGGGCCCGAACACCGGGGAGCTGTTTTTT CASSQWARRGPNTGELFF
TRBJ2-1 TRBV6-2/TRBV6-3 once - TGTGCCAGCAGTTACAGGGCCCGGGGGTCCTACAATGAGCAGTTCTTC CASSYRARGSYNEQFF
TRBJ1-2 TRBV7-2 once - TGTGCCAGCAGCTCGGGCCTGGATGGCTACACCTTC CASSSGLDGYTF
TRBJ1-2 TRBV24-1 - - TGTGCCACCAGTAGGGATAACTATGGCTACACCTTC CATSRDNYGYTF
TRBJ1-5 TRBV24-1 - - TGTGCCACCAGTGCCCCCAATCAGCCCCAGCATTTT CATSAPNQPQHF
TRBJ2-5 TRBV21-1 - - TGTGCCAGCAGCCCAAAAAGAGGGGGACTAGCGGGGGGCCCGCGGGAGACCCAGTACTTC CASSPKRGGLAGGPRETQYF
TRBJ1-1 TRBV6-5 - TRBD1 TGTGCCACCTCGAGGGGGCACACTGAAGCTTTCTTT CATSRGHTEAFF